The 23 T cell receptor beta chains listed next were all sequenced from one sample in a study of cytomegalovirus exposure and HLA in healthy donors. PCR used 60 Vbeta primers and 13 Jbeta primers. Some clones are missing from TCRdb's copy, which holds only in-frame ones; the method was immunoSEQ multiplex PCR. The data show fewer than 250,000 clones, with 65% to 85% seen just once and 1.5% to 2% held by the top ten. Specimen: PBMCs. These receptors all stem from a man in his forties in good health and CMV-seropositive.

The rearrangement links TRBV19 to TRBJ2-4; 8 nucleotides agree with TRBD1. The V and J ends lost 3 bases and 6 bases, in that order; junction bases with no gene match: 4. Looked up from germline, CDR1 is LNHDA and CDR2 is SQIVND (reference sequence). The CDR3 is 14 amino acids. CDR3 residues: CASSIRGPGNIQYF. The CDR3 DNA reads as TGTGCCAGTAGTATCAGGGGGCCTGGAAACATTCAGTACTTC.

The CDR3 is CASSKGLAGGRETQYF. The CDR3 coding sequence is TGTGCCAGTAGTAAGGGACTAGCGGGAGGACGGGAGACCCAGTACTTC. The J gene is TRBJ2-5, the V gene TRBV19, with 15 bases matching TRBD2. There are 16 residues in the CDR3. The trim removed 4 bases at V and 5 bases at J, leaving 5 bases unmatched. Germline V gene lookup returns CDR1 LNHDA and CDR2 SQIVND (reference sequence). Supplemented by reference TRBV19 and TRBJ2-5, the full variable domain reads DGGITQSPKYLFRKEGQNVTLSCEQNLNHDAMYWYRQDPGQGLRLIYYSQIVNDFQKGDIAEGYSVSREKKESFPLTVTSAQKNPTAFYLCASSKGLAGGRETQYFGPGTRLLVL.

The rearrangement uses TRBV11-2 and TRBJ2-1; 9 bases agree with TRBD2. Germline V gene data show CDR1 as SGHAT and CDR2 as FQNNGV. The CDR3 totals 16 residues. The J segment lost 8 bases and the V segment lost 2 bases, leaving 10 bases of the junction unmatched. CDR3 residues: CASSLIRGRANDEQFF. As DNA, the CDR3 is TGTGCCAGCAGCTTAATCCGCGGGAGGGCCAATGATGAGCAGTTCTTC.

This chain joins TRBV7-2 and TRBJ2-3, with 14 bases fitting TRBD2. CDR1 and CDR2 (germline): SGHTA, FQGNSA. This CDR3 is 16 amino acids long. With 6 bases clipped from V and 5 bases from J, the junction kept 7 bases outside the gene matches. CDR3: CASSPGLAGAGDTQYF. The CDR3 DNA sequence: TGTGCCAGCAGTCCGGGACTAGCGGGAGCCGGAGATACGCAGTATTTT.

This clone occurred a few times. The chain couples TRBV21-1 to TRBJ2-2; TRBD1 is the table's D call, not checked against the DNA. TRBV21-1 is listed as a pseudogene. The CDR3 consists of 14 residues. The CDR3 protein is CASSRGPGTGELFF. Here the CDR3 DNA reads TGTGCCAGCAGCAGGGGGCCCGGCACCGGGGAGCTGTTTTTT.

As regards this clone: The same CDR3 is also encoded by other DNA sequences in this sample. The chain recombines TRBV19 with TRBJ2-3, with D hard to call. The CDR3 is made up of 13 amino acids. V was clipped by 6 bases and J by 1 base, with 8 bases between them. Germline CDR1 LNHDA, CDR2 SQIVND (reference sequence). The CDR3 loop reads CASSPVGTDTQYF. The CDR3 bases are TGTGCCAGTAGCCCGGTGGGCACAGATACGCAGTATTTT.

The chain is built from TRBV29-1 and TRBJ2-5; maybe TRBD2 (5 bases). Germline CDR1 reads SQVTM; CDR2 reads ANQGSEA. Trimming stripped 3 bases from V and 0 bases from J, with 11 bases between. The CDR3 sequence is 14 residues long. The CDR3 protein is CSVDPRGHQETQYF. The CDR3 DNA reads TGCAGCGTTGATCCGCGAGGGCACCAAGAGACCCAGTACTTC.

In this sample, this clone turned up once. V is TRBV29-1 and J is TRBJ1-2; D is possibly TRBD1 (6 bases). Trimming removed 4 bases at V and 0 bases at J, with 15 bases between. This CDR3 comprises 15 residues. Germline assignment: CDR1 SQVTM and CDR2 ANQGSEA. The CDR3 here is CSVAGGREANYGYTF. The CDR3 DNA is TGCAGCGTTGCGGGGGGCAGGGAAGCTAACTATGGCTACACCTTC.

This chain's CDR3 is CASRVMSPDTQYF. DNA for the CDR3: TGTGCCAGCAGGGTAATGAGCCCAGATACGCAGTATTTT. The genes are TRBV6-4 and TRBJ2-3; D gene unclear. Germline CDR1 reads MRHNA; CDR2 reads SNTAGT. Trimming left V 6 bases short and J 4 bases short, with 11 bases between. The CDR3 sequence is 13 residues long.

The chain uses TRBV7-9 and TRBJ2-3, with D tentatively TRBD2 (6 bases). V was trimmed by 5 bases and J by 1 base, leaving 13 bases between them. From germline, CDR1 is SEHNR and CDR2 FQNEAQ (reference sequence). This CDR3 is built from 15 residues. As DNA, the CDR3 is TGTGCCAGCAGCCGCCGGGAGACGCGCACAGATACGCAGTATTTT. Amino acid sequence: CASSRRETRTDTQYF.

In DNA form, the CDR3 reads TGCGCCAGCAGCTTGCAAGACGCTAGTGTGCAGTACTTC. Protein product: CASSLQDASVQYF. The rearrangement joins TRBV5-1 to TRBJ2-7, with D uncertain. From germline, CDR1 is SGHRS and CDR2 YFSETQ. Trimming took off 1 base at V and 9 bases at J, with 14 bases between the two ends. The CDR3 consists of 13 residues.

The chain has TRBV5-1 and TRBJ2-5; TRBD2 agrees at 7 bases. Gene TRBJ2-7 matches the end of the DNA better, so the J call may be wrong. Germline values: CDR1 SGHRS, CDR2 YFSETQ. The CDR3 runs to 15 residues. CDR3 sequence (DNA): TGCGCCAGCAGCCCTTCAGCGGGATTCCCCTACGAGCAGTACTTC. The encoded protein is CASSPSAGFPYEQYF.

The chain links TRBV4-3 to TRBJ1-1; tentatively, D is TRBD1 (5 bases). With 2 bases removed from V and 5 bases from J, the gap between germline ends came to 9 bases. This CDR3 contains 13 residues. Per germline, CDR1 LGHNA and CDR2 YSLEER. The DNA for the CDR3 is TGCGCCAGCAGCCAACAGGGTTTAACTGAAGCTTTCTTT. Its translation: CASSQQGLTEAFF.

The chain carries TRBV5-1 and TRBJ1-1; TRBD1 matches 7 bases. The junction had 7 bases not matched to a gene; V was cut back by 0 bases and J by 5 bases. CDR1 is SGHRS, CDR2 YFSETQ, per germline. The CDR3 totals 15 residues. CDR3 nucleotide sequence: TGCGCCAGCAGCTTGGCCGGACAGGTAGGGACTGAAGCTTTCTTT. This codes for CASSLAGQVGTEAFF.

This chain connects TRBV5-5 to TRBJ2-6; possible D gene TRBD1, 6 bases. This CDR3 comprises 16 residues. Germline V gene lookup returns CDR1 SGHKS and CDR2 YYEKEE (reference sequence). Trimming took 2 bases from V and 0 from J, leaving 9 bases between them. The CDR3 sequence is CASSLRQASGANVLTF. CDR3 bases: TGTGCCAGCAGCTTAAGACAGGCCTCTGGGGCCAACGTCCTGACTTTC.

The chain carries TRBV6-1 and TRBJ1-2; TRBD1 matches at 9 bases. Germline lookup yields CDR1 MNHNS and CDR2 SASEGT. The CDR3 totals 20 residues. V shed 2 bases and J 6 bases; nucleotides not matched to a gene: 22. The DNA of the CDR3 is TGTGCCAGCAGTGAAACGTTGCGGGTTTTGCCACGGGACAGGGAGGATGGCTACACCTTC. Its protein is CASSETLRVLPRDREDGYTF.

The chain recombines TRBV6-1 with TRBJ2-7; 9 nucleotides line up with TRBD1. The V gene end was trimmed by 3 bases and the J gene end by 4 bases; junction bases not matched to a gene: 7. CDR1 is MNHNS, CDR2 SASEGT, per germline. The length of the CDR3 is 15 residues. Here the CDR3 DNA reads TGTGCCAGCAGTGACTTGGGACAGGGATCTTACGAGCAGTACTTC. Translating gives CASSDLGQGSYEQYF.

CDR3 nucleotide sequence: TGTGCCAGCAGCCCCGGACAGGCGAACACTGAAGCTTTCTTT. Its protein is CASSPGQANTEAFF. The rearrangement uses TRBV11-3 and TRBJ1-1; 7 bases fit TRBD1. The CDR3 totals 14 residues. Per the germline V gene, CDR1 is SGHNT and CDR2 is YENEEA. V lost 5 bases to trimming and J lost 1 base; unmatched junction nucleotides: 4. Full variable domain (rest looked up from reference TRBV11-3 and TRBJ1-1): EAGVVQSPRYKIIEKKQPVAFWCNPISGHNTLYWYLQNLGQGPELLIRYENEEAVDDSQLPKDRFSAERLKGVDSTLKIQPAELGDSAVYLCASSPGQANTEAFFGQGTRLTVV.

The rearrangement links TRBV7-2 to TRBJ1-1; D possibly corresponds to TRBD1 (5 bases). V was clipped by 2 bases and J by 1 base, with 14 bases between them. The CDR3 runs to 16 residues. Germline V CDR1 and CDR2: SGHTA, FQGNSA. The DNA of the CDR3 is TGTGCCAGCAGCTTATACGCATTGACAGCGAACACTGAAGCTTTCTTT. The encoded protein is CASSLYALTANTEAFF.

The chain has TRBV19 and TRBJ2-5; 8 positions match TRBD1. The ends lost 4 bases at V and 5 bases at J; junction bases unmatched: 9. The germline CDR1 and CDR2 sequences are LNHDA and SQIVND (reference sequence). The CDR3 has 15 residues. The CDR3 protein is CASSTHRGNGETQYF. The CDR3 DNA follows: TGTGCCAGTAGTACCCACAGGGGGAACGGGGAGACCCAGTACTTC. Drawing the rest from reference TRBV19 and TRBJ2-5, the complete variable domain is DGGITQSPKYLFRKEGQNVTLSCEQNLNHDAMYWYRQDPGQGLRLIYYSQIVNDFQKGDIAEGYSVSREKKESFPLTVTSAQKNPTAFYLCASSTHRGNGETQYFGPGTRLLVL.

In regard to this clone: A read error may produce the germline difference seen at one junction end. Here the CDR3 DNA reads TGTGCCAGCAGTTTTTATAGTTCACCCCTCCACTTT. It codes for CASSFYSSPLHF. V usage is TRBV6-5 and J usage is TRBJ1-6; D is ambiguous. Germline V gene lookup returns CDR1 MNHEY and CDR2 SVGAGI. The CDR3 loop spans 12 amino acids.

The sample holds a few counts of this clone. The gene calls are TRBV9 and TRBJ1-2; perhaps TRBD1 as D (6 bases). CDR3 size: 14 residues. Germline V lookup: CDR1 SGDLS, CDR2 YYNGEE. V lost 4 bases to trimming and J lost 1 base, with 11 bases between them. CDR3 bases: TGTGCCAGCAGCTCAACAGGGATTAACTATGGCTACACCTTC. Its translation is CASSSTGINYGYTF.

The CDR3 loop reads CASSLQGNYYGYTF. In DNA, the CDR3 is TGTGCCAGCAGCTTACAGGGTAACTACTATGGCTACACCTTC. The chain couples TRBV5-4 to TRBJ1-2; a possible D gene is TRBD1 (6 bases). The V gene's germline CDR1 is SGHNT and CDR2 YYREEE (reference sequence). The V and J ends lost 2 bases and 3 bases respectively, with 11 bases between them. The CDR3 loop spans 14 amino acids.